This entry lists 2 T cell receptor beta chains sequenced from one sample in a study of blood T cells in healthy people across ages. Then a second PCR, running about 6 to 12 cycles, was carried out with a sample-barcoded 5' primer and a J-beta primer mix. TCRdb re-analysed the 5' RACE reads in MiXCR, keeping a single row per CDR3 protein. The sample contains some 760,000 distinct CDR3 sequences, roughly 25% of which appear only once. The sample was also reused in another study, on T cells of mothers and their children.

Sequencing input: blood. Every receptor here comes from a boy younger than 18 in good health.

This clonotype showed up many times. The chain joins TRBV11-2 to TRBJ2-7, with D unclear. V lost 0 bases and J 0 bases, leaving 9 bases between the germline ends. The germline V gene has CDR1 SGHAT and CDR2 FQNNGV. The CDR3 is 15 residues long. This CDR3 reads CASSLETQSSYEQYF. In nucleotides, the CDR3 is TGTGCCAGCAGCTTAGAAACTCAGAGCTCCTACGAGCAGTACTTC.

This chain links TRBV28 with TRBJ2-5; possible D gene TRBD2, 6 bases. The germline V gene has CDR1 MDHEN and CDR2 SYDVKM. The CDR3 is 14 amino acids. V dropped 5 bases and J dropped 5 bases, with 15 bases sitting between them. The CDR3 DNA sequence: TGTGCCAGCAGTCCCCGGACCCGGGAGGAGACCCAGTACTTC. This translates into CASSPRTREETQYF. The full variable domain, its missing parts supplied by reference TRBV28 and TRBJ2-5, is DVKVTQSSRYLVKRTGEKVFLECVQDMDHENMFWYRQDPGLGLRLIYFSYDVKMKEKGDIPEGYSVSREKKERFSLILESASTNQTSMYLCASSPRTREETQYFGPGTRLLVL.